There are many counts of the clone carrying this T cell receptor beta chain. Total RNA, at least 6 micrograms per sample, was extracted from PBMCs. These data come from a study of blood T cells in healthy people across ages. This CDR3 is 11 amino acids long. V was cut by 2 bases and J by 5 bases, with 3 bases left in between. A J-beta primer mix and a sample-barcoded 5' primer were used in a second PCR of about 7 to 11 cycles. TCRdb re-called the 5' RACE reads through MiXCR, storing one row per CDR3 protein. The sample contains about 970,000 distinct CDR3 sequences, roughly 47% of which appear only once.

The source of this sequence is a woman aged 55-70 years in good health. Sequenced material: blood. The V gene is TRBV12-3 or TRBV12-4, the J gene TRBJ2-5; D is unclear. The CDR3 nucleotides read TGTGCCAGCAGTTTATTGGAGACCCAGTACTTC. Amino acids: CASSLLETQYF.